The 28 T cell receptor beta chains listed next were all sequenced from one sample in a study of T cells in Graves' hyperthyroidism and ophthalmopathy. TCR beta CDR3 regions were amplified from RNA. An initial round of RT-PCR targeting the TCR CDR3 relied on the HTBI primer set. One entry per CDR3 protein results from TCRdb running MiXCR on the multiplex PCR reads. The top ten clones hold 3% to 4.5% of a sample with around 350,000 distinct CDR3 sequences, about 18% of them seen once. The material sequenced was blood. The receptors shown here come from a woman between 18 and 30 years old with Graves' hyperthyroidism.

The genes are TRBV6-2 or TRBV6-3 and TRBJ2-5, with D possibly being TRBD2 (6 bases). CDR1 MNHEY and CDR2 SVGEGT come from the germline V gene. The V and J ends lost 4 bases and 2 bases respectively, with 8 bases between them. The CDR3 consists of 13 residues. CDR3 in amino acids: CASSSLAQETQYF. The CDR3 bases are TGTGCCAGCAGTTCACTAGCACAAGAGACCCAGTACTTC.

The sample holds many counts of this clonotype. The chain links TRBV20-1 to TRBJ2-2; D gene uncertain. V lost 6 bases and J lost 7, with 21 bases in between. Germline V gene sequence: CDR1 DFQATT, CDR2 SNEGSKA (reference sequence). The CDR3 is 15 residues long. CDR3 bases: TGCAGTGCCCGACCACGGATTTTAGGGATCGGGGAGCTGTTTTTT. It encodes CSARPRILGIGELFF.

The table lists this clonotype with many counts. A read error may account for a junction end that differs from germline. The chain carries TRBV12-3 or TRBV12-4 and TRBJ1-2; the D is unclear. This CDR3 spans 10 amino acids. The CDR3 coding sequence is TGTGCCAGCAGTTTCCGGGCCGAGCACTTC. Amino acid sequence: CASSFRAEHF.

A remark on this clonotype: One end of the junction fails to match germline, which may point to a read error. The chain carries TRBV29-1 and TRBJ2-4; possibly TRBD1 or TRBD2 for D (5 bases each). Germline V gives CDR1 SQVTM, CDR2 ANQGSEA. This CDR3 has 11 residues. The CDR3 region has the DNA TGCAGCGCTGGGACGGATAACATTAAGTACTTC. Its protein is CSAGTDNIKYF.

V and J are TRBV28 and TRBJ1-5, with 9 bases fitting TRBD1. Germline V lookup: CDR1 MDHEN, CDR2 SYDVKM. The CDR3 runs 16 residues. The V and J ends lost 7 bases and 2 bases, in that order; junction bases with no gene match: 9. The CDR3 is CASIGRGQGGNQPQHF. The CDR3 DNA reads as TGTGCCAGCATTGGCCGGGGACAGGGAGGCAATCAGCCCCAGCATTTT.

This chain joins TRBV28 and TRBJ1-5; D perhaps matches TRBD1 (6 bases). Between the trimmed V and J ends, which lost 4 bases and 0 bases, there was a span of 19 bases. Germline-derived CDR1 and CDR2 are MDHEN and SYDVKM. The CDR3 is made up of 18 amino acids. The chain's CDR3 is CASSSSFGQLYSNQPQHF. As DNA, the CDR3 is TGTGCCAGCAGTTCGAGTTTCGGACAGCTGTATAGCAATCAGCCCCAGCATTTT.

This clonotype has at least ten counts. The CDR3 nucleotides read TGTGCCAGCAGCCCCGGGGGGATGAGGGAGCAGTACTTC. This encodes CASSPGGMREQYF. J is TRBJ2-7 and V is TRBV6-5; 7 bases line up with TRBD2. Trimming cost V 6 bases and J 7 bases; bases outside gene matches: 9. Per the germline V gene, CDR1 is MNHEY and CDR2 is SVGAGI. This CDR3 has 13 amino acids.

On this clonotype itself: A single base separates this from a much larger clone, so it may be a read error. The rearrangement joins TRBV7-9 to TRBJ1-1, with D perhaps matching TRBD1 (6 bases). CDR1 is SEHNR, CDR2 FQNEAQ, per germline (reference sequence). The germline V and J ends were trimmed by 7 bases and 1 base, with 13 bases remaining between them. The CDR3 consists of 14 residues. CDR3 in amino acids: CASTLTGSNTEAFF. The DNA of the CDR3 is TGTGCCAGCACCCTGACAGGATCGAACACTGAAGCTTTCTTT.

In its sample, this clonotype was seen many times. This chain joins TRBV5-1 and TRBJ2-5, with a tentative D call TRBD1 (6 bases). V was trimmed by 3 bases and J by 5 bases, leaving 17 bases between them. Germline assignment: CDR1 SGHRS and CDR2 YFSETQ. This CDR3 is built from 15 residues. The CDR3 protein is CASSWEPPRGETQYF. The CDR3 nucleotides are TGCGCCAGCAGCTGGGAACCCCCAAGGGGGGAGACCCAGTACTTC. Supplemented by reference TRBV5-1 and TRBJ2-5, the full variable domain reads KAGVTQTPRYLIKTRGQQVTLSCSPISGHRSVSWYQQTPGQGLQFLFEYFSETQRNKGNFPGRFSGRQFSNSRSEMNVSTLELGDSALYLCASSWEPPRGETQYFGPGTRLLVL.

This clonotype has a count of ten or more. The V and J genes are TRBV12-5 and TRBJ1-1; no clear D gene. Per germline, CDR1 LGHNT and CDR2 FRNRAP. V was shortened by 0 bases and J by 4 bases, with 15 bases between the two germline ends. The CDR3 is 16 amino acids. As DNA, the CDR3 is TGTGCTAGTGGTTTGGTACTCAACTTCGGGATCACTGAAGCTTTCTTT. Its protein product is CASGLVLNFGITEAFF.

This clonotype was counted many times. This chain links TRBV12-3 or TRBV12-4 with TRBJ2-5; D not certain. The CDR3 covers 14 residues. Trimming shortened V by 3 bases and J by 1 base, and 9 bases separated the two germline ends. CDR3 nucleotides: TGTGCCAGCAGTTTTACCACCCGCCAAGAGACCCAGTACTTC. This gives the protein CASSFTTRQETQYF.

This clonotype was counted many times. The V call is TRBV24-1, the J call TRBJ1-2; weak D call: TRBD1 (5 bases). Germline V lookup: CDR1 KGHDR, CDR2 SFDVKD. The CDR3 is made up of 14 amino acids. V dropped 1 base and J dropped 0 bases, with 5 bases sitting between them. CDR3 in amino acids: CATSDLGANYGYTF. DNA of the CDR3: TGTGCCACCAGTGATTTAGGGGCTAACTATGGCTACACCTTC.

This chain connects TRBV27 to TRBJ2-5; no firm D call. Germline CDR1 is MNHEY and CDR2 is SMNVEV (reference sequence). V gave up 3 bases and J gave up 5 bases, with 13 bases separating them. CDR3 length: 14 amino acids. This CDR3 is CASSLSPRLETQYF. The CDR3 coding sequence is TGTGCCAGCAGTTTGAGTCCTCGCTTGGAGACCCAGTACTTC.

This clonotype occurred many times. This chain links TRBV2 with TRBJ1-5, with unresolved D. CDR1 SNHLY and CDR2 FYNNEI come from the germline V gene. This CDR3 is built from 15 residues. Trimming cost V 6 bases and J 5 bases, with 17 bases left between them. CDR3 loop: CASSATSRADQPQHF. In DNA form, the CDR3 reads TGTGCCAGCAGCGCCACCTCAAGGGCCGATCAGCCCCAGCATTTT. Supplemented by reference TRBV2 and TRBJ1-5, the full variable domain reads EPEVTQTPSHQVTQMGQEVILRCVPISNHLYFYWYRQILGQKVEFLVSFYNNEISEKSEIFDDQFSVERPDGSNFTLKIRSTKLEDSAMYFCASSATSRADQPQHFGDGTRLSIL.

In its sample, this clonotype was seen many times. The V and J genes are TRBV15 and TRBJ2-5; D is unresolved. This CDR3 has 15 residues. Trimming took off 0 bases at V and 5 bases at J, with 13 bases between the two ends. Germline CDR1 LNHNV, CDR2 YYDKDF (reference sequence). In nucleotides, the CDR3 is TGTGCCACCAGCAGAGAAGGCGTTATAAGCGAGACCCAGTACTTC. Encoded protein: CATSREGVISETQYF.

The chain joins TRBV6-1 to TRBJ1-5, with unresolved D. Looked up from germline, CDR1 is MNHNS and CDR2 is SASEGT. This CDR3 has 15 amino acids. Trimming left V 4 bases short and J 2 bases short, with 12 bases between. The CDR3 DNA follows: TGTGCCAGCAGTGGAGGTAGATTAGGCAATCAGCCCCAGCATTTT. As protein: CASSGGRLGNQPQHF.

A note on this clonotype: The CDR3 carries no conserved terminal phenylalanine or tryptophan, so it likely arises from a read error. CDR3 loop: CASSFSERGPQHV. The CDR3 DNA is TGTGCCAGCAGCTTTTCTGAGAGGGGACCCCAGCATGTG. The chain uses TRBV5-4 and TRBJ1-5; D might be TRBD1 (5 bases). CDR3 length equals 13 residues. V was pared by 2 bases and J by 10 bases, with 13 bases between. Germline loops: CDR1 SGHNT, CDR2 YYREEE (reference sequence).

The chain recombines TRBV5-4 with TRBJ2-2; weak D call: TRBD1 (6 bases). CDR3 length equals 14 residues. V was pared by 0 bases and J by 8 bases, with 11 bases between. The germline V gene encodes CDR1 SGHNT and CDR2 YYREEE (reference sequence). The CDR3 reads CASSLEAGAGELFF. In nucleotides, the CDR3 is TGTGCCAGCAGCTTGGAGGCAGGGGCAGGGGAGCTGTTTTTT.

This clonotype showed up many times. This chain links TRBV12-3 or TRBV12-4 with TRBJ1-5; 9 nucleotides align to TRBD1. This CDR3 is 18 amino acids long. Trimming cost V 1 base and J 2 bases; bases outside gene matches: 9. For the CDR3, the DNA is TGTGCCAGCAGTTTAGACAGGGGGCGATTGCGGGGCAATCAGCCCCAGCATTTT. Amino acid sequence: CASSLDRGRLRGNQPQHF.

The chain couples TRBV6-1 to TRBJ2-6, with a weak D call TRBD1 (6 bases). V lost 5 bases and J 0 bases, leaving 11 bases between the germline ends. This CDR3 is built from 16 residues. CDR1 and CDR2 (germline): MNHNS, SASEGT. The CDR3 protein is CASSRTVISGANVLTF. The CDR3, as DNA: TGTGCCAGCAGTCGGACAGTGATCTCTGGGGCCAACGTCCTGACTTTC.

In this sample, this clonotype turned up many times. CDR3 in amino acids: CASSVTTGLNTEAFF. The DNA of the CDR3 is TGTGCCAGTAGTGTTACGACAGGGTTGAACACTGAAGCTTTCTTT. The gene calls are TRBV19 and TRBJ1-1; 7 bases align to TRBD1. This CDR3 is built from 15 residues. CDR1 LNHDA and CDR2 SQIVND come from the germline V gene (reference sequence). Losses at the gene ends were 5 bases for V and 0 bases for J; bases not matched to a gene: 6.

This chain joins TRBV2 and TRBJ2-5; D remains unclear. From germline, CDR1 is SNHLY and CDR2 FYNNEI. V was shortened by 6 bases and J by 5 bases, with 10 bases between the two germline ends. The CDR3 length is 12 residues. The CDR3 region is CASSPQAETQYF. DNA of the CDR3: TGTGCCAGCAGCCCCCAGGCGGAGACCCAGTACTTC.

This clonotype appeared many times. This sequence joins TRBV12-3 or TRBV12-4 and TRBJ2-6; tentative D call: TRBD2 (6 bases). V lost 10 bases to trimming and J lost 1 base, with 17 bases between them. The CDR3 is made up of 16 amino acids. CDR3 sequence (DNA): TGTGCCACTAGAATTTTGGGGGGATCTGGGGCCAACGTCCTGACTTTC. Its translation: CATRILGGSGANVLTF.

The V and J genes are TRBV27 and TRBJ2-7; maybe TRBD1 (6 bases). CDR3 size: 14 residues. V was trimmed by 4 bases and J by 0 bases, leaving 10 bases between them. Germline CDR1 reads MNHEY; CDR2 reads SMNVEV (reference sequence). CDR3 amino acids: CASSSGHNSYEQYF. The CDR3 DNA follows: TGTGCCAGCAGTTCGGGACACAACTCCTACGAGCAGTACTTC.

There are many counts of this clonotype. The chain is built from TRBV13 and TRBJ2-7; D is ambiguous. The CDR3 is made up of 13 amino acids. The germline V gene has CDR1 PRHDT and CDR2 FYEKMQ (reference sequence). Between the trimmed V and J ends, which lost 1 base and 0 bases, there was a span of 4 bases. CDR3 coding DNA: TGTGCCAGCAGCTTAGAACACTCCTACGAGCAGTACTTC. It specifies CASSLEHSYEQYF. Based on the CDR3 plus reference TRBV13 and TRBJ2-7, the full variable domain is AAGVIQSPRHLIKEKRETATLKCYPIPRHDTVYWYQQGPGQDPQFLISFYEKMQSDKGSIPDRFSAQQFSDYHSELNMSSLELGDSALYFCASSLEHSYEQYFGPGTRLTVT.

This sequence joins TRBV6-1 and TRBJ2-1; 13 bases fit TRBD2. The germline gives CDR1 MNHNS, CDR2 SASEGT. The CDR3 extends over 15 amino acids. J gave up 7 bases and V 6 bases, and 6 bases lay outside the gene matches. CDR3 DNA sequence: TGTGCCAGCAGCCGGACTAGCGGGGGTCTTAATGAGCAGTTCTTC. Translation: CASSRTSGGLNEQFF.

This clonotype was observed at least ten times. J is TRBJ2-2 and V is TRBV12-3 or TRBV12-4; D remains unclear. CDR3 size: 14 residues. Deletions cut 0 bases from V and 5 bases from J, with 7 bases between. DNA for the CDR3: TGTGCCAGCAGTTTAGCGCTCTCTACCGGGGAGCTGTTTTTT. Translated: CASSLALSTGELFF.

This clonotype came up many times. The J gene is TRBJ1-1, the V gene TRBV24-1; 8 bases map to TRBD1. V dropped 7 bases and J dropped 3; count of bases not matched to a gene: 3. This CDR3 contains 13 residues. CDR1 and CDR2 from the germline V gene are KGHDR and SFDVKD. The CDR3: CATSQTGDTEAFF. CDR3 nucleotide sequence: TGTGCCACCAGCCAGACAGGGGACACTGAAGCTTTCTTT.